Presented here are 10 T cell receptor beta chains from one specimen sequenced in a study of blood T cell repertoires in COVID-19 (dated by TCRdb to the early 2020s). Library prep was done by the immunoSEQ multiplex PCR assay. The source is immuneACCESS, and TCRdb retained only in-frame sequences with V and J called. Part of the clones is not carried over; for the studies checked, unresolved V genes explain less than half of this, and the remainder is unexplained. The sample yields some 180,000 clones; more than 80% were counted once. Approximately 10% of the sample comes from the top ten. The sample was peripheral blood. Source of these receptors: a woman aged 40 to 49 with COVID-19, enrolled during active disease.

V is TRBV4-2 and J is TRBJ2-1; perhaps TRBD2 as D (6 bases). Trimming stripped 3 bases from V and 6 bases from J, with 12 bases between. Germline V gives CDR1 LGHNA, CDR2 YNFKEQ. This CDR3 has 14 amino acids. For the CDR3, the DNA is TGTGCCAGCAGCCAGGGCGGGGAGCTCAATGAGCAGTTCTTC. It specifies CASSQGGELNEQFF.

The rearrangement uses TRBV19 and TRBJ1-1; D is undetermined. The V end was cut by 8 bases, the J end by 6 bases, with 10 bases between. CDR1 is LNHDA, CDR2 SQIVND, per germline (reference sequence). CDR3 size: 11 residues. CDR3 sequence reads: CASATTSEAFF. CDR3 nucleotides: TGTGCCAGTGCCACAACCTCTGAAGCTTTCTTT.

This clone was detected once. The rearrangement joins TRBV10-3 to TRBJ2-1; 12 bases fit TRBD2. V shed 3 bases and J 7 bases; nucleotides not matched to a gene: 4. The V gene's germline CDR1 is ENHRY and CDR2 SYGVKD. The CDR3 covers 15 residues. The CDR3 DNA is TGTGCCATCAGTGATCTAGCGGGGGGGCCGAATGAGCAGTTCTTC. Its translation: CAISDLAGGPNEQFF.

The J gene is TRBJ2-7, the V gene TRBV5-4, with 8 bases lining up with TRBD1. Germline lookup yields CDR1 SGHNT and CDR2 YYREEE (reference sequence). This CDR3 has 14 amino acids. The V gene end was trimmed by 3 bases and the J gene end by 6 bases; junction bases not matched to a gene: 8. CDR3 loop: CASSSPGTGSEQYF. Written as DNA, the CDR3 is TGTGCCAGCAGCTCTCCCGGGACAGGCTCCGAGCAGTACTTC.

This clone was detected only once. V and J are TRBV7-6 and TRBJ2-2, with 7 bases identical to TRBD2. There are 16 residues in the CDR3. Germline V gene data show CDR1 as SGHVS and CDR2 as FNYEAQ. V was clipped by 3 bases and J by 4 bases; unmatched bases: 8. In DNA form, the CDR3 reads TGTGCCAGCAGCTTCAGAGCGGGATCGAGCACCGGGGAGCTGTTTTTT. Protein: CASSFRAGSSTGELFF. Supplemented by reference TRBV7-6 and TRBJ2-2, the full variable domain reads GAGVSQSPRYKVTKRGQDVALRCDPISGHVSLYWYRQALGQGPEFLTYFNYEAQQDKSGLPNDRFSAERPEGSISTLTIQRTEQRDSAMYRCASSFRAGSSTGELFFGEGSRLTVL.

This chain uses TRBV28 with TRBJ2-1; possible D gene TRBD1, 5 bases. Germline-derived CDR1 and CDR2 are MDHEN and SYDVKM. Deletions cut 3 bases from V and 5 bases from J, with 23 bases between. The CDR3 is made up of 18 amino acids. CDR3 nucleotide sequence: TGTGCCAGCAGTTTCCGAGCAGGACACCCCGACCCTCACAATGAGCAGTTCTTC. This translates into CASSFRAGHPDPHNEQFF.

The rearrangement uses TRBV3-1 (or the pseudogene TRBV3-2) and TRBJ1-5, with TRBD1 matching over 7 bases. Germline V CDR1 and CDR2: LGHDT, YNNKEL (reference sequence). J was trimmed by 3 bases and V by 4 bases; bases with no gene match: 6. CDR3 size: 15 residues. CDR3 amino acids: CASSPRTGNNQPQHF. The CDR3 nucleotides read TGTGCCAGCAGCCCCCGGACAGGCAACAATCAGCCCCAGCATTTT.

This sequence joins TRBV15 and TRBJ2-1; 12 nucleotides line up with TRBD2. This CDR3 is 17 amino acids long. J lost 5 bases, V lost 0 bases, and 5 bases had no gene match. CDR1 is LNHNV and CDR2 is YYDKDF in the germline V gene (reference sequence). The CDR3 DNA sequence: TGTGCCACCAGCAGAGATGTGGGACTAGCGGGCCACAATGAGCAGTTCTTC. It codes for CATSRDVGLAGHNEQFF.

The chain joins TRBV3-1 (or the pseudogene TRBV3-2) to TRBJ2-3, with D perhaps matching TRBD2 (6 bases). V lost 2 bases and J 4 bases, leaving 13 bases between the germline ends. Germline V gene data show CDR1 as LGHDT and CDR2 as YNNKEL (reference sequence). The CDR3 spans 15 residues. The DNA of the CDR3 is TGTGCCAGCAGCCAACAGGCTAGCGCTGCAGATACGCAGTATTTT. Its protein product is CASSQQASAADTQYF.

This chain joins TRBV28 and TRBJ1-5; D may be TRBD1 (6 bases). This CDR3 has 15 residues. Germline V CDR1 and CDR2: MDHEN, SYDVKM. V was pared by 8 bases and J by 5 bases, with 19 bases between. Here the CDR3 DNA reads TGTGCCAGCCTCCCAGGGGCCAGTAACCATCAGCCCCAGCATTTT. Translated, it gives CASLPGASNHQPQHF. Full variable domain (remainder filled in from reference TRBV28 and TRBJ1-5): DVKVTQSSRYLVKRTGEKVFLECVQDMDHENMFWYRQDPGLGLRLIYFSYDVKMKEKGDIPEGYSVSREKKERFSLILESASTNQTSMYLCASLPGASNHQPQHFGDGTRLSIL.